Below are 5 T cell receptor beta chains sequenced from a single sample in a study of blood T cells in healthy people across ages. For the second PCR, which ran for 7 to 11 cycles, a sample-barcoded 5' primer and a J-beta primer mix were used. MiXCR was run by TCRdb on the 5' RACE reads, yielding one entry per CDR3 protein. The sample records around 1,700,000 distinct CDR3 sequences, 25% to 30% being singletons. The sequenced sample was blood. All receptors derive from a woman in her 30s in good health.

This clonotype was observed a few times. J is TRBJ2-3 and V is TRBV5-1; no definite D call. The CDR3 spans 14 residues. Looked up from germline, CDR1 is SGHRS and CDR2 is YFSETQ. The ends were cut back, 1 base at V and 4 bases at J, with 10 bases in the middle. The DNA of the CDR3 is TGCGCCAGCAGCTTGTCAACGAGCGCAGATACGCAGTATTTT. Protein: CASSLSTSADTQYF.

This clonotype has more than one count but fewer than ten. The rearrangement uses TRBV18 and TRBJ2-1, with 10 bases fitting TRBD1. Unmatched junction bases numbered 2, after V lost 1 base and J lost 2 bases. The germline V gene has CDR1 KGHSH and CDR2 LQKENI. This CDR3 has 16 amino acids. The CDR3 loop is CASSPRGTGAYNEQFF. The CDR3 nucleotides are TGTGCCAGCTCACCACGTGGGACAGGGGCCTACAATGAGCAGTTCTTC.

This clonotype was seen repeatedly, ten times or more. The CDR3 is CASSLRYLLAGANVLTF. CDR3 coding DNA: TGTGCCAGCAGTTTACGGTACCTACTCGCTGGGGCCAACGTCCTGACTTTC. The chain has TRBV12-3 or TRBV12-4 and TRBJ2-6; D unresolved. CDR3 length: 17 residues. V was trimmed by 2 bases and J by 2 bases, leaving 13 bases between them.

This clonotype was recorded at least ten times. The rearrangement links TRBV29-1 to TRBJ2-1; 12 bases agree with TRBD2. This CDR3 contains 14 residues. Germline lookup yields CDR1 SQVTM and CDR2 ANQGSEA. With 5 bases clipped from V and 3 bases from J, the junction kept 2 bases outside the gene matches. DNA for the CDR3: TGCAGCGTTAGGACTAGCGGGGTCTACAATGAGCAGTTCTTC. Its translation is CSVRTSGVYNEQFF.

This clonotype turned up a few times. The DNA is left out, because the CDR3 cannot be placed on it with certainty; the CDR3 is given as TCRdb lists it. V is TRBV28 and J is TRBJ2-5; the table assigns TRBD2, which was not confirmed against the DNA. The CDR3 is 15 amino acids long, termini counted. From germline, CDR1 is MDHEN and CDR2 SYDVKM. CDR3 sequence reads: CASSSSGLNKETQYF.